Described below is a single T cell receptor beta chain sequence and its context. Its antigen is not identified. These data are taken from a study of T cell responses to AZD1222 COVID-19 vaccine. Findings of the study overall: Unmutated variant regions are reportedly the target of nearly half of TCRs that are spike-specific. Donors were mostly white British, more females; clonal diversity possibly underestimated. Spike-specific TCR depth and breadth grew after two AZD1222 doses.

The length of the CDR3 is 15 residues. V dropped 5 bases and J dropped 8 bases, with 19 bases sitting between them. Germline lookup yields CDR1 MNHEY and CDR2 SVGAGI. This table comes from immunoSEQ multiplex PCR, and its TCRdb copy is limited to in-frame clones, with some not included. Of about 120,000 clones listed, 88% are singletons. The sequencing used peripheral blood, collected 28 days after the second AZD1222 dose. The clonotype was recovered from an adult who received the AZD1222 COVID-19 vaccine. The V and J genes are TRBV6-5 and TRBJ2-1; D may be TRBD2 (5 bases). The CDR3 DNA follows: TGTGCCAGCAGTCATAGGAATCGAGGGCTCGATGAGCAGTTCTTC. Translated, it gives CASSHRNRGLDEQFF.